Listed here are 4 T cell receptor beta chains from one sample, sequenced in a study of blood T cell repertoires in COVID-19 (dated by TCRdb to about 2020). The library was obtained by the immunoSEQ multiplex PCR assay. TCRdb carries this immuneACCESS record with in-frame sequences only. Its versions omit some clonotypes, under half of them owing to an unresolved V gene in the studies checked, with the rest unexplained. The sample records around 310,000 clones, over 85% of which are singletons. Just under 9.5% of the sample belongs to the ten largest clones. Sample: PBMCs or T cells enriched from blood (not recorded which). These receptors came from a woman between 25 and 40 years old who had recovered from COVID-19.

The genes are TRBV4-1 and TRBJ1-5; D unresolved. Per the germline V gene, CDR1 is MGHRA and CDR2 is YSYEKL. The germline V and J ends were trimmed by 0 bases and 1 base, with 7 bases remaining between them. The CDR3 is 15 amino acids. In nucleotides, the CDR3 is TGCGCCAGCAGCCAAGATACACGAAGCAATCAGCCCCAGCATTTT. Encoded protein: CASSQDTRSNQPQHF.

V usage is TRBV10-3 and J usage is TRBJ1-2; weak D call: TRBD1 (6 bases). From germline, CDR1 is ENHRY and CDR2 SYGVKD. The CDR3 covers 17 residues. V lost 5 bases and J 7 bases, leaving 26 bases between the germline ends. The CDR3 region has the DNA TGTGCCATCAGTCCACTCCGGGACATCCGGACCTTCGGTGGCTACACCTTC. This codes for CAISPLRDIRTFGGYTF.

This sequence joins TRBV10-3 and TRBJ1-2; 9 bases fit TRBD1. V lost 2 bases, J lost 4 bases, and 11 bases stayed unmatched. Germline V CDR1 and CDR2: ENHRY, SYGVKD. CDR3 length: 17 amino acids. In DNA, the CDR3 is TGTGCCATCAGTGAGACCGTTCCCGGGACAGGGTCCTATGGCTACACCTTC. It encodes CAISETVPGTGSYGYTF.

The chain has TRBV25-1 and TRBJ2-3; possible D gene TRBD2, 6 bases. CDR1 is MGHDK, CDR2 SYGVNS, per germline. V lost 1 base and J lost 4, with 9 bases in between. This CDR3 spans 14 amino acids. As DNA, the CDR3 is TGTGCCAGCAGTGAATCGGGGGAACCAGATACGCAGTATTTT. This codes for CASSESGEPDTQYF.